The following is a T cell receptor (beta chain) sequence with its context. Its antigen is still unknown. Clones were read by immunoSEQ multiplex PCR, and TCRdb kept only the in-frame ones, dropping some. This sample has nearly 95,000 clones; 93% occur once, and the top ten carry 0.46%. The CDR3 sequence is 17 residues long. This entry is derived from a study of Tregs in tolerant kidney transplant recipients. Broader study findings: Changing PCR primers prevented nucleotide comparison between some patients' samples.

Source: CD4+ T cells from blood, taken before the transplant. This TCR came from a human donor who received a combined kidney and bone marrow transplant. The V call is TRBV21-1, the J call TRBJ1-1; the table's TRBD1 call for D was not verified on the DNA. TRBV21-1 is designated a pseudogene. The CDR3 protein is CASSKDVGRGLNTEAFF. CDR3 nucleotides: TGTGCCAGCAGCAAAGACGTTGGCAGGGGCCTGAACACTGAAGCTTTCTTT.